The 23 T cell receptor beta chains below come from one sample, sequenced in a study of shared clonotypes between healthy human individuals. Here immunoSEQ multiplex PCR was the method, and the copy in TCRdb shows in-frame clones only, minus some. Among around 1,000,000 clones listed, 70% to 80% were seen once. Sequenced input: memory CD4+ T cells from PBMCs. Subset of the sample: CD45RA-negative fraction. The source is a man younger than 35 in good health. Some clones in this sample may be carry-over from other donors' samples.

This rearrangement joins TRBV7-9 to TRBJ1-2, with D tentatively TRBD1 (6 bases). Germline loops: CDR1 SEHNR, CDR2 FQNEAQ (reference sequence). Trimming removed 4 bases at V and 7 bases at J, with 22 bases between. The CDR3 is 16 residues long. CDR3 bases: TGTGCCAGCAGCTCGTACCCTTTGGACAGTTCCCCTGGCTACACCTTC. Protein product: CASSSYPLDSSPGYTF.

V gene TRBV10-3 combines with J gene TRBJ2-3; 7 positions agree with TRBD2. Looked up from germline, CDR1 is ENHRY and CDR2 is SYGVKD. The CDR3 has 13 residues. V lost 8 bases to trimming and J lost 5 bases; unmatched junction nucleotides: 7. The chain's CDR3 is CAIWGGDGDTQYF. In nucleotides, the CDR3 is TGTGCCATCTGGGGGGGAGATGGAGATACGCAGTATTTT.

The chain combines TRBV10-3 with TRBJ2-1; no definite D call. Trimming removed 6 bases from V and 4 bases from J, with 10 bases in between. CDR1 and CDR2 (germline): ENHRY, SYGVKD. The CDR3 is 13 amino acids. CDR3 region: CAISVLEYNEQFF. For the CDR3, the DNA is TGTGCCATCAGCGTGCTTGAGTACAATGAGCAGTTCTTC.

The chain combines TRBV29-1 with TRBJ2-7, with a weak D call TRBD1 (6 bases). Trimming took off 6 bases at V and 3 bases at J, with 15 bases between the two ends. CDR1 and CDR2 from the germline V gene are SQVTM and ANQGSEA. This CDR3 is built from 13 residues. CDR3 sequence reads: CSVTGTTHYEQYF. DNA of the CDR3: TGCAGCGTAACCGGGACAACTCACTACGAGCAGTACTTC.

CDR3 region: CASSLGTSPSYEQYF. The CDR3 DNA reads TGCGCCAGCAGCTTGGGGACTAGCCCAAGTTACGAGCAGTACTTC. The J gene is TRBJ2-7, the V gene TRBV5-1, with 8 bases fitting TRBD2. The V and J ends lost 0 bases and 4 bases, in that order; junction bases with no gene match: 6. This CDR3 spans 15 amino acids. Germline V lookup: CDR1 SGHRS, CDR2 YFSETQ.

This sequence joins TRBV7-9 and TRBJ2-7; 13 nucleotides line up with TRBD2. The CDR3 has 15 amino acids. V dropped 5 bases and J dropped 4; count of bases not matched to a gene: 5. The germline CDR1 and CDR2 sequences are SEHNR and FQNEAQ (reference sequence). The CDR3, as DNA: TGTGCCAGCAGCCCCGGGACTAGCGGGGAATACGAGCAGTACTTC. Residues: CASSPGTSGEYEQYF.

The chain joins TRBV6-1 to TRBJ1-2; D remains ambiguous. The length of the CDR3 is 14 residues. The germline V gene has CDR1 MNHNS and CDR2 SASEGT. Trimming stripped 3 bases from V and 3 bases from J, with 11 bases between. The CDR3 nucleotides are TGTGCCAGCAGTGACTTCGGGGAGGACTATGGCTACACCTTC. Its protein is CASSDFGEDYGYTF.

J is TRBJ1-2 and V is TRBV7-2; D not resolved. Looked up from germline, CDR1 is SGHTA and CDR2 is FQGNSA. The CDR3 totals 13 residues. V was cut by 1 base and J by 8 bases, with 11 bases left in between. The CDR3 reads CASSLGILAGYTF. The DNA for the CDR3 is TGTGCCAGCAGCTTAGGGATCCTGGCCGGCTACACCTTC.

The chain joins TRBV5-1 to TRBJ1-2, with TRBD1 matching over 7 bases. J was trimmed by 0 bases and V by 0 bases; bases with no gene match: 5. CDR1 SGHRS and CDR2 YFSETQ come from the germline V gene. CDR3 length equals 16 residues. CDR3 nucleotide sequence: TGCGCCAGCAGCTTGGAGGGGGCCCGAGCTAACTATGGCTACACCTTC. It yields the protein CASSLEGARANYGYTF.

This sequence joins TRBV6-5 and TRBJ2-6; D is ambiguous. Germline V gives CDR1 MNHEY, CDR2 SVGAGI. V was shortened by 4 bases and J by 0 bases, with 7 bases between the two germline ends. There are 15 residues in the CDR3. CDR3 DNA sequence: TGTGCCAGCAGTTTTTCTAGCTCTGGGGCCAACGTCCTGACTTTC. Its translation is CASSFSSSGANVLTF.

This clone has only a few counts. At the DNA level, this CDR3 is encoded by other sequences in the same sample as well. The chain uses TRBV2 and TRBJ1-5; tentatively, D is TRBD1 (5 bases). The CDR3 totals 13 residues. V was shortened by 6 bases and J by 4 bases, with 10 bases between the two germline ends. Germline V gene lookup returns CDR1 SNHLY and CDR2 FYNNEI. CDR3 sequence: CASRGDGNQPQHF. The CDR3 region has the DNA TGTGCCAGCAGGGGGGACGGGAATCAGCCCCAGCATTTT.

This clone was seen a single time. This chain joins TRBV5-1 and TRBJ2-1; TRBD2 matches at 8 bases. The junction had 9 bases not matched to a gene; V was cut back by 1 base and J by 6 bases. Germline-derived CDR1 and CDR2 are SGHRS and YFSETQ. CDR3 length: 16 residues. The CDR3 DNA is TGCGCCAGCAGCTTGCTCGGGACTAGTCCATCCAATGAGCAGTTCTTC. Amino acids: CASSLLGTSPSNEQFF.

The chain recombines TRBV7-6 with TRBJ1-1; D gene ambiguous. Between the trimmed V and J ends, which lost 3 bases and 1 base, there was a span of 9 bases. Germline V lookup: CDR1 SGHVS, CDR2 FNYEAQ. The CDR3 covers 14 residues. CDR3 region: CASSFKGANTEAFF. As DNA, the CDR3 is TGTGCCAGCAGCTTCAAAGGAGCGAACACTGAAGCTTTCTTT.

The chain joins TRBV5-1 to TRBJ2-3; no definite D call. The V gene's germline CDR1 is SGHRS and CDR2 YFSETQ. The CDR3 sequence is 15 residues long. V gave up 0 bases and J gave up 0 bases, with 8 bases separating them. The CDR3 spells CASSLDPTSTDTQYF. In DNA form, the CDR3 reads TGCGCCAGCAGCTTGGACCCTACAAGCACAGATACGCAGTATTTT.

This chain uses TRBV2 with TRBJ2-5, with TRBD2 identical over 14 bases. Germline lookup yields CDR1 SNHLY and CDR2 FYNNEI. V dropped 4 bases and J dropped 7; count of bases not matched to a gene: 5. The CDR3 has 15 residues. CDR3 DNA sequence: TGTGCCAGCAGTGGACTAGCGGGAGGGTCAGGGACCCAGTACTTC. Its protein product is CASSGLAGGSGTQYF.

Written as DNA, the CDR3 is TGTGCCATCAGCACCTCCGGGACGGGGGACTACGAGCAGTACTTC. Protein product: CAISTSGTGDYEQYF. This rearrangement joins TRBV10-3 to TRBJ2-7, with D perhaps matching TRBD2 (6 bases). CDR1 is ENHRY and CDR2 is SYGVKD in the germline V gene. V was shortened by 6 bases and J by 3 bases, with 18 bases between the two germline ends. The CDR3 covers 15 residues.

V and J are TRBV19 and TRBJ1-2; D ambiguous. This CDR3 region has 11 residues. In germline, CDR1 is LNHDA, CDR2 SQIVND (reference sequence). Trimming removed 7 bases from V and 2 bases from J, with 5 bases in between. The CDR3 is CASTLNYGYTF. The CDR3 DNA reads TGTGCCAGTACATTAAACTATGGCTACACCTTC.

The rearrangement uses TRBV30 and TRBJ2-3; 11 bases line up with TRBD1. Germline V gene lookup returns CDR1 GTSNPN and CDR2 SVGIG (reference sequence). With 2 bases clipped from V and 2 bases from J, the junction kept 15 bases outside the gene matches. The CDR3 length is 19 residues. CDR3 DNA sequence: TGTGCCTGGAGTAGGACAGGGGGCTACTCACTTATCCTCACAGATACGCAGTATTTT. It is translated as CAWSRTGGYSLILTDTQYF.

This clone occurred a few times. The chain couples TRBV9 to TRBJ2-1; the D gene is possibly TRBD1 (6 bases). Germline assignment: CDR1 SGDLS and CDR2 YYNGEE. V shed 0 bases and J shed 9 bases, with 13 bases lying between them. This CDR3 region has 14 residues. The CDR3 protein is CASSVGGRGGEQFF. The CDR3 bases are TGTGCCAGCAGCGTAGGAGGTAGAGGGGGTGAGCAGTTCTTC.

This clone was seen only a few times. The rearrangement joins TRBV6-5 to TRBJ2-1; D is ambiguous. The CDR3 length is 15 residues. Trimming left V 0 bases short and J 7 bases short, with 13 bases between. Germline V gene sequence: CDR1 MNHEY, CDR2 SVGAGI. The CDR3 DNA reads as TGTGCCAGCAGTTACTCGATTCTATCTGGAAATGAGCAGTTCTTC. Its protein product is CASSYSILSGNEQFF.

The V gene is TRBV2, the J gene TRBJ1-5; TRBD1 might be the D (5 bases). Trimming took off 6 bases at V and 2 bases at J, with 17 bases between the two ends. The CDR3 length is 16 residues. The germline CDR1 and CDR2 sequences are SNHLY and FYNNEI. CDR3 residues: CASSLRGREGNQPQHF. The CDR3 DNA sequence: TGTGCCAGCAGCCTTAGGGGCAGGGAGGGCAATCAGCCCCAGCATTTT.

In nucleotides, the CDR3 is TGTGCCAGCAGCGCTCGATCAGGGGGCGGGAGCTACACCTTC. Encoded protein: CASSARSGGGSYTF. The genes are TRBV5-4 and TRBJ1-2; 8 bases agree with TRBD1. In germline, CDR1 is SGHNT, CDR2 YYREEE (reference sequence). This CDR3 has 14 amino acids. Unmatched junction bases numbered 11, after V lost 4 bases and J lost 9 bases.

This chain links TRBV9 with TRBJ2-1; tentative D call: TRBD2 (6 bases). Trimming removed 0 bases from V and 5 bases from J, with 12 bases in between. The CDR3 has 15 residues. Germline CDR1 and CDR2: SGDLS and YYNGEE. CDR3 sequence reads: CASSVDSGSHNEQFF. CDR3 bases: TGTGCCAGCAGCGTAGACTCCGGGAGCCACAATGAGCAGTTCTTC.